Following are 26 T cell receptor beta chains from one sample sequenced in a study of shared clonotypes between healthy human individuals. CD45RO-negative cells were positively selected for CCR7, leaving out terminally differentiated effector memory CD45RA+ cells. TCRdb keeps only in-frame clones here, not all; method: immunoSEQ multiplex PCR. The sample consists of millions of clones, about 95% of them appearing once. The specimen sequenced was naive CD8+ T cells sorted from blood. Every receptor here comes from a man aged 18 to 30 in good health.

V and J are TRBV19 and TRBJ2-7; 7 nucleotides line up with TRBD1. Per germline, CDR1 LNHDA and CDR2 SQIVND (reference sequence). The junction had 9 bases not matched to a gene; V was cut back by 9 bases and J by 4 bases. The CDR3 consists of 13 residues. CDR3 residues: CASRLTGKYEQYF. CDR3 nucleotides: TGTGCCAGCAGGTTGACAGGGAAATACGAGCAGTACTTC.

About this clone: Other DNA sequences in the same sample also yield this CDR3. The V and J genes are TRBV9 and TRBJ1-3; TRBD1 matches at 8 bases. Germline lookup yields CDR1 SGDLS and CDR2 YYNGEE. Trimming at V came to 0 bases and at J to 4 bases, leaving 0 bases not matched to a gene. The CDR3 spans 14 residues. CDR3 sequence: CASSVGTGGNTIYF. DNA for the CDR3: TGTGCCAGCAGCGTAGGGACAGGGGGAAACACCATATATTTT.

This chain joins TRBV10-2 and TRBJ2-1, with 12 bases aligning to TRBD2. The CDR3 spans 13 residues. The V segment lost 9 bases and the J segment 9 bases; nucleotides outside the gene matches: 6. Looked up from germline, CDR1 is WSHSY and CDR2 is SAAADI. CDR3 bases: TGCGCCAGTAGACTAGCGGGAGTACCTGAGCAGTTCTTC. It encodes CASRLAGVPEQFF.

Remarks on this clone: The same CDR3 also results from other DNA sequences found in this sample. The CDR3 sequence is CASSPRQGNTEAFF. The CDR3 bases are TGCGCCAGCAGCCCCCGACAGGGAAACACTGAAGCTTTCTTT. The chain uses TRBV4-1 and TRBJ1-1; 7 bases are a match to TRBD1. Germline assignment: CDR1 MGHRA and CDR2 YSYEKL. The CDR3 sequence is 14 residues long. Trimming removed 4 bases from V and 2 bases from J; junction bases left unmatched: 4.

The chain employs TRBV29-1 and TRBJ1-2; D may be TRBD1 (5 bases). V lost 0 bases, J lost 2 bases, and 10 bases lay in between. Germline V gene sequence: CDR1 SQVTM, CDR2 ANQGSEA. The CDR3 spans 14 residues. The CDR3 bases are TGCAGCGTTGAAGATGACTGGGGCAACTATGGCTACACCTTC. Translated, it gives CSVEDDWGNYGYTF.

V and J are TRBV6-5 and TRBJ2-2, with D unclear. Germline CDR1 is MNHEY and CDR2 is SVGAGI. This CDR3 has 13 residues. V lost 4 bases, J lost 1 base, and 4 bases lay in between. DNA of the CDR3: TGTGCCAGCAGTTCGGTGAACACCGGGGAGCTGTTTTTT. It yields the protein CASSSVNTGELFF.

This chain joins TRBV7-3 and TRBJ2-3; D possibly uses TRBD1 or TRBD2 (5 bases each). V lost 5 bases and J lost 3, with 15 bases in between. CDR1 is SGHTA and CDR2 is FQGTGA in the germline V gene. This CDR3 is built from 15 residues. This chain's CDR3 is CASSTGLDKTDTQYF. The CDR3 bases are TGTGCCAGCAGCACGGGGCTAGACAAAACAGATACGCAGTATTTT.

This chain connects TRBV4-3 to TRBJ2-2; no clear D. The CDR3 is 14 amino acids. The V gene's germline CDR1 is LGHNA and CDR2 YSLEER. The ends were cut back, 0 bases at V and 7 bases at J, with 9 bases in the middle. The chain's CDR3 is CASSQDSTNGELFF. CDR3 coding DNA: TGCGCCAGCAGCCAAGATAGTACCAACGGGGAGCTGTTTTTT.

Only one count was recorded for this clone. The chain is built from TRBV2 and TRBJ2-7, with D possibly matching TRBD1 (6 bases). Germline-derived CDR1 and CDR2 are SNHLY and FYNNEI. With 0 bases removed from V and 5 bases from J, the gap between germline ends came to 11 bases. The CDR3 covers 14 residues. CDR3 in DNA: TGTGCCAGCAGTGAAGCGAACAGGGTACACGAGCAGTACTTC. Translated, it gives CASSEANRVHEQYF.

DNA of the CDR3: TGTGCCAGCAGCCGACTAGCGGGGTTCACCGGGGAGCTGTTTTTT. Amino acids: CASSRLAGFTGELFF. The genes are TRBV7-9 and TRBJ2-2; TRBD2 aligns across 11 bases. CDR1 and CDR2 (germline): SEHNR, FQNEAQ (reference sequence). V shed 5 bases, J shed 4 bases, and the junction held 3 bases outside the gene matches. The CDR3 spans 15 residues.

The gene calls are TRBV4-1 and TRBJ1-5; no firm D call. The germline gives CDR1 MGHRA, CDR2 YSYEKL. The CDR3 is 14 residues long. V lost 6 bases and J 0 bases, leaving 9 bases between the germline ends. The CDR3 loop reads CASSLTHSNQPQHF. CDR3 nucleotide sequence: TGCGCCAGCAGTCTGACCCATAGCAATCAGCCCCAGCATTTT.

The chain uses TRBV9 and TRBJ1-6, with a tentative D call TRBD1 (6 bases). V was trimmed by 4 bases and J by 8 bases, leaving 16 bases between them. Germline assignment: CDR1 SGDLS and CDR2 YYNGEE. This CDR3 region has 15 residues. The CDR3 reads CASSSAGTLDSPLHF. CDR3 DNA: TGTGCCAGCAGCTCCGCCGGGACACTAGATTCACCCCTCCACTTT.

The chain links TRBV4-1 to TRBJ2-3, with TRBD2 matching over 7 bases. This CDR3 is 15 amino acids long. Germline-derived CDR1 and CDR2 are MGHRA and YSYEKL. V shed 1 base, J shed 4 bases, and the junction held 5 bases outside the gene matches. The CDR3 region is CASSQVPSGPDTQYF. CDR3 coding DNA: TGCGCCAGCAGCCAAGTCCCTAGCGGCCCAGATACGCAGTATTTT.

The chain uses TRBV27 and TRBJ2-5; 12 nucleotides line up with TRBD2. The CDR3 is 15 residues long. Germline assignment: CDR1 MNHEY and CDR2 SMNVEV (reference sequence). J lost 4 bases, V lost 6 bases, and 6 bases had no gene match. CDR3 loop: CASRPGLAGLETQYF. The CDR3 DNA reads as TGTGCCAGCAGACCCGGACTAGCGGGGTTAGAGACCCAGTACTTC.

The chain combines TRBV4-1 with TRBJ2-3; 7 bases fit TRBD2. CDR1 and CDR2 from the germline V gene are MGHRA and YSYEKL. The J segment lost 4 bases and the V segment lost 2 bases, leaving 12 bases of the junction unmatched. The CDR3 totals 17 residues. The CDR3 nucleotides read TGCGCCAGCAGCCAAATGCGGTCGGGGGAGGGCCCAGATACGCAGTATTTT. This sequence encodes CASSQMRSGEGPDTQYF.

This chain joins TRBV14 and TRBJ1-1; possibly TRBD1 for D (6 bases). V was cut by 2 bases and J by 1 base, with 11 bases left in between. Germline V gene data show CDR1 as SGHDN and CDR2 as FVKESK. The CDR3 runs 15 residues. CDR3: CASSQLTGRNTEAFF. The DNA for the CDR3 is TGTGCCAGCAGCCAACTGACAGGCCGGAACACTGAAGCTTTCTTT.

For the CDR3, the DNA is TGTGCCAGCAGGCCACAGGGGGTAAGCTCCTACGAGCAGTACTTC. Residues: CASRPQGVSSYEQYF. The rearrangement uses TRBV11-1 and TRBJ2-7; 8 bases match TRBD1. The CDR3 is made up of 15 amino acids. Germline V gene sequence: CDR1 SGHAT, CDR2 FQDESV (reference sequence). J gave up 0 bases and V 6 bases, and 7 bases lay outside the gene matches.

The genes are TRBV13 and TRBJ1-4; no definite D call. The germline V and J ends were trimmed by 0 bases and 4 bases, with 21 bases remaining between them. This CDR3 is 19 amino acids long. Per the germline V gene, CDR1 is PRHDT and CDR2 is FYEKMQ (reference sequence). The CDR3 sequence: CASSLGIETWSSLNEKLFF. CDR3 in DNA: TGTGCCAGCAGCTTAGGCATCGAGACCTGGTCCAGCCTTAATGAAAAACTGTTTTTT.

The V call is TRBV27, the J call TRBJ2-3; 8 bases are shared with TRBD1. CDR1 MNHEY and CDR2 SMNVEV come from the germline V gene (reference sequence). The CDR3 is 13 amino acids. V lost 5 bases, J lost 4 bases, and 2 bases stayed unmatched. For the CDR3, the DNA is TGTGCCAGCAGTGGACAGGGCGCAGATACGCAGTATTTT. This gives the protein CASSGQGADTQYF.

The rearrangement joins TRBV4-1 to TRBJ1-5, with 7 bases lining up with TRBD1. The CDR3 has 15 residues. With V trimmed by 1 base and J by 7 bases, 7 bases remained unmatched. Germline loops: CDR1 MGHRA, CDR2 YSYEKL. CDR3 sequence reads: CASSQAEGAGQPQHF. For the CDR3, the DNA is TGCGCCAGCAGCCAAGCCGAGGGGGCAGGGCAGCCCCAGCATTTT.

The chain recombines TRBV7-3 with TRBJ1-5, with a possible D match to TRBD1 (5 bases). V lost 0 bases, J lost 4 bases, and 10 bases lay in between. This CDR3 contains 15 residues. Germline V CDR1 and CDR2: SGHTA, FQGTGA. CDR3 DNA: TGTGCCAGCAGCTTAACGGGACTGCTAAATCAGCCCCAGCATTTT. It encodes CASSLTGLLNQPQHF.

This clone was seen a single time. The chain links TRBV28 to TRBJ1-5; 7 bases match TRBD1. Germline CDR1 is MDHEN and CDR2 is SYDVKM. There are 15 residues in the CDR3. V lost 2 bases, J lost 6 bases, and 7 bases stayed unmatched. CDR3: CASSLDTGVSQPQHF. The CDR3 DNA reads as TGTGCCAGCAGTTTAGACACAGGGGTAAGTCAGCCCCAGCATTTT.

The rearrangement joins TRBV9 to TRBJ2-3; 11 bases agree with TRBD2. Germline lookup yields CDR1 SGDLS and CDR2 YYNGEE. With V trimmed by 0 bases and J by 6 bases, 3 bases remained unmatched. The CDR3 sequence is 15 residues long. Here the CDR3 DNA reads TGTGCCAGCAGCGTAGAGGGACTAGCGGCGGATACGCAGTATTTT. It encodes CASSVEGLAADTQYF.

The V and J genes are TRBV10-3 and TRBJ1-2; no clear D gene. The CDR3 spans 15 residues. The germline V gene has CDR1 ENHRY and CDR2 SYGVKD. The V end was cut by 0 bases, the J end by 5 bases, with 13 bases between. CDR3 in DNA: TGTGCCATCAGTGAGTCGATCATCCCCGGGTATGGCTACACCTTC. This translates into CAISESIIPGYGYTF.

The rearrangement joins TRBV9 to TRBJ1-4; D might be TRBD1 (6 bases). Germline V gene data show CDR1 as SGDLS and CDR2 as YYNGEE. Trimming cost V 3 bases and J 7 bases, with 10 bases left between them. This CDR3 is 13 amino acids long. The CDR3 nucleotides read TGTGCCAGCAGCGGATTGACAGGTGAAAAACTGTTTTTT. This translates into CASSGLTGEKLFF.

The rearrangement joins TRBV29-1 to TRBJ2-2; maybe TRBD1 (6 bases). The CDR3 runs 13 residues. The V end was cut by 7 bases, the J end by 3 bases, with 12 bases between. Germline CDR1 reads SQVTM; CDR2 reads ANQGSEA. CDR3 sequence reads: CSGDRTDTGELFF. The CDR3 coding sequence is TGCAGCGGCGACAGGACTGACACCGGGGAGCTGTTTTTT.